This paragraph reports one T cell receptor (beta chain). The antigen is unknown. This entry belongs to a study of blood T cells in healthy people across ages. The trim removed 4 bases at V and 0 bases at J, leaving 4 bases unmatched. CDR1 is LGHNA, CDR2 YSLEER, per germline. The CDR3 has 16 residues. Overall study findings and caveats: A roughly linear age-dependent decrease characterized TCR beta diversity per million T cells. CMV infection status of these donors was not known.

Then a second PCR, running about 6 to 12 cycles, was carried out with a sample-barcoded 5' primer and a J-beta primer mix. Each cDNA molecule, via a template-switch adaptor with 12 random nucleotides, was tagged. Each CDR3 protein is one row after TCRdb ran MiXCR on the 5' RACE reads. The data contain about 680,000 distinct CDR3 sequences, more than 40% of them singletons. This TCR came from a woman aged 60-70 years in good health. The sample taken for sequencing was blood. This chain links TRBV4-3 with TRBJ2-2, with 8 bases aligning to TRBD2. Written as DNA, the CDR3 is TGCGCCAGCAGCCCACGACTAGCGTCGAACACCGGGGAGCTGTTTTTT. Translation: CASSPRLASNTGELFF.